These 27 T cell receptor beta chains originate from one sample sequenced in a study of control samples from healthy donors and cancer patients. Sequencing was performed with immunoSEQ multiplex PCR; in TCRdb, only in-frame clones are kept and a portion is missing. Of about 150,000 clones listed, 80% to 95% are singletons. Sequences were obtained from blood. These receptors originate from a man aged 25 to 40 in good health.

This chain joins TRBV30 and TRBJ1-1; perhaps TRBD1 as D (5 bases). CDR3 size: 15 residues. The V and J ends lost 6 bases and 3 bases respectively, with 20 bases between them. Looked up from germline, CDR1 is GTSNPN and CDR2 is SVGIG (reference sequence). The chain's CDR3 is CACLPWGVQDTEAFF. As DNA, the CDR3 is TGTGCCTGCTTGCCCTGGGGAGTACAGGACACTGAAGCTTTCTTT. Full variable domain (missing parts from reference TRBV30 and TRBJ1-1): SQTIHQWPATLVQPVGSPLSLECTVEGTSNPNLYWYRQAAGRGLQLLFYSVGIGQISSEVPQNLSASRPQDRQFILSSKKLLLSDSGFYLCACLPWGVQDTEAFFGQGTRLTVV.

The V gene is TRBV24-1, the J gene TRBJ2-2, with 10 bases aligning to TRBD1. This CDR3 is built from 14 residues. Germline V gene data show CDR1 as KGHDR and CDR2 as SFDVKD. The CDR3 here is CATRQGAGTGELFF. The CDR3, as DNA: TGTGCTACCCGACAGGGGGCCGGCACCGGGGAGCTGTTTTTT.

This chain uses TRBV5-4 with TRBJ2-7; 8 nucleotides agree with TRBD1. CDR1 and CDR2 (germline): SGHNT, YYREEE (reference sequence). V trimming: 4 bases; J trimming: 9 bases; junction bases outside the gene matches: 6. The CDR3 length is 12 residues. Here the CDR3 DNA reads TGTGCCAGCAGCCTAGACAGGGGCGGGCAGTACTTC. Its protein product is CASSLDRGGQYF.

The rearrangement uses TRBV21-1 and TRBJ1-1. TRBV21-1 counts as a pseudogene. The CDR3 consists of 13 residues. The CDR3, as DNA: TGTGCCAGACTTCCTTACGGGAACACTGAAGCTTTCTTT. Translation: CARLPYGNTEAFF.

V usage is TRBV6-4 and J usage is TRBJ2-2; the D gene could be TRBD1 or TRBD2 (6 bases each). The CDR3 totals 13 residues. Germline loops: CDR1 MRHNA, CDR2 SNTAGT. Trimming left V 10 bases short and J 2 bases short, with 11 bases between. In nucleotides, the CDR3 is TGTGCCACCCGCGGGACAAACACCGGGGAGCTGTTTTTT. Its protein product is CATRGTNTGELFF.

V is TRBV30 and J is TRBJ2-2; 7 nucleotides align to TRBD1. This CDR3 contains 14 residues. V lost 3 bases, J lost 4 bases, and 5 bases stayed unmatched. Germline V gene lookup returns CDR1 GTSNPN and CDR2 SVGIG (reference sequence). CDR3: CAWSLTGFTGELFF. For the CDR3, the DNA is TGTGCCTGGAGCCTGACAGGGTTCACCGGGGAGCTGTTTTTT.

The rearrangement uses TRBV19 and TRBJ2-3; maybe TRBD1 (6 bases). Trimming cost V 5 bases and J 6 bases, with 18 bases left between them. The CDR3 is 15 amino acids. Germline V gives CDR1 LNHDA, CDR2 SQIVND (reference sequence). The CDR3 DNA is TGTGCCAGTAGTTTCACAGGGTTACCCCAGGATACGCAGTATTTT. Protein: CASSFTGLPQDTQYF.

This chain links TRBV5-1 with TRBJ2-1; 7 positions match TRBD2. There are 14 residues in the CDR3. V dropped 0 bases and J dropped 6; count of bases not matched to a gene: 3. Germline V gene lookup returns CDR1 SGHRS and CDR2 YFSETQ. Written as DNA, the CDR3 is TGCGCCAGCAGCTTGGACGGGGGGTTCAATGAGCAGTTCTTC. Protein product: CASSLDGGFNEQFF.

The chain is built from TRBV6-5 and TRBJ2-1; either TRBD1 or TRBD2 may supply D (5 bases each). Germline V lookup: CDR1 MNHEY, CDR2 SVGAGI. Between the trimmed V and J ends, which lost 10 bases and 0 bases, there was a span of 10 bases. The CDR3 runs to 13 residues. The CDR3 loop is CATGTSSYNEQFF. The CDR3 DNA reads as TGTGCCACAGGGACCAGCTCCTACAATGAGCAGTTCTTC.

The gene calls are TRBV7-9 and TRBJ2-1, with TRBD1 identical over 7 bases. This CDR3 region has 13 residues. Trimming removed 5 bases from V and 6 bases from J; junction bases left unmatched: 4. Germline V gene sequence: CDR1 SEHNR, CDR2 FQNEAQ (reference sequence). The CDR3 region has the DNA TGTGCCAGCAGCCCACAGGGGAGCAATGAGCAGTTCTTC. This gives the protein CASSPQGSNEQFF.

The V gene is TRBV30, the J gene TRBJ1-6, with D possibly TRBD1 on 6 matching bases. Trimming took off 0 bases at V and 13 bases at J, with 7 bases between the two ends. Germline-derived CDR1 and CDR2 are GTSNPN and SVGIG (reference sequence). The CDR3 extends over 11 amino acids. The CDR3 DNA sequence: TGTGCCTGGAGTGTAGGGGGTCCCCTCCACTTT. Its translation: CAWSVGGPLHF.

The rearrangement joins TRBV5-4 to TRBJ2-3, with D hard to call. CDR1 is SGHNT and CDR2 is YYREEE in the germline V gene (reference sequence). The CDR3 consists of 16 residues. Trimming left V 6 bases short and J 0 bases short, with 17 bases between. As DNA, the CDR3 is TGTGCCAGCAAGATGGGAACTCCCCTTAGCACAGATACGCAGTATTTT. It translates to CASKMGTPLSTDTQYF. Combining the CDR3 with reference TRBV5-4 and TRBJ2-3 gives the whole variable domain ETGVTQSPTHLIKTRGQQVTLRCSSQSGHNTVSWYQQALGQGPQFIFQYYREEENGRGNFPPRFSGLQFPNYSSELNVNALELDDSALYLCASKMGTPLSTDTQYFGPGTRLTVL.

This clone appeared a single time. The CDR3 here is CASSLDRSGRNEQFF. The DNA for the CDR3 is TGTGCCAGCAGCTTAGACAGGTCGGGGAGGAATGAGCAGTTCTTC. The rearrangement joins TRBV11-3 to TRBJ2-1; D might be TRBD2 (6 bases). This CDR3 contains 15 residues. The germline V and J ends were trimmed by 0 bases and 7 bases, with 13 bases remaining between them. Germline assignment: CDR1 SGHNT and CDR2 YENEEA.

The CDR3 DNA reads TGTGCCAGCAGCCAAGCTCGGGGCCAGCCCCAGCATTTT. It translates to CASSQARGQPQHF. The chain couples TRBV14 to TRBJ1-5, with D perhaps TRBD1 (5 bases). Germline CDR1 and CDR2: SGHDN and FVKESK. V shed 1 base and J shed 7 bases, with 8 bases lying between them. CDR3 size: 13 residues. The complete variable domain, with remaining parts taken from reference TRBV14 and TRBJ1-5, reads EAGVTQFPSHSVIEKGQTVTLRCDPISGHDNLYWYRRVMGKEIKFLLHFVKESKQDESGMPNNRFLAERTGGTYSTLKVQPAELEDSGVYFCASSQARGQPQHFGDGTRLSIL.

V is TRBV5-5 and J is TRBJ1-1, with no clear D. There are 14 residues in the CDR3. The V end lost 3 bases, the J end lost 1 base, and 10 bases lay between the germline ends. Germline lookup yields CDR1 SGHKS and CDR2 YYEKEE (reference sequence). CDR3 bases: TGTGCCAGCAGCTCCGGACCGACGAACACTGAAGCTTTCTTT. Its protein is CASSSGPTNTEAFF.

This chain uses TRBV6-4 with TRBJ2-4; a weak D match, TRBD2 (5 bases). Per the germline V gene, CDR1 is MRHNA and CDR2 is SNTAGT. The CDR3 runs 13 residues. V shed 6 bases and J shed 8 bases, with 14 bases lying between them. This CDR3 reads CASRKTRVYIQYF. CDR3 sequence (DNA): TGTGCCAGCAGGAAGACGCGGGTTTACATTCAGTACTTC.

The J gene is TRBJ2-5, the V gene TRBV30, with 12 bases lining up with TRBD1. J lost 5 bases, V lost 5 bases, and 6 bases had no gene match. The CDR3 runs 14 residues. Germline loops: CDR1 GTSNPN, CDR2 SVGIG (reference sequence). The CDR3 spells CAWGTGGIGETQYF. For the CDR3, the DNA is TGTGCCTGGGGGACAGGGGGCATTGGGGAGACCCAGTACTTC.

J is TRBJ1-1 and V is TRBV10-2, with D possibly TRBD1 on 6 matching bases. Germline V gene data show CDR1 as WSHSY and CDR2 as SAAADI. The CDR3 contains 15 residues. V was pared by 0 bases and J by 11 bases, with 19 bases between. The CDR3 nucleotides read TGCGCCAGCAGTGAGTCAGGGGGAGGGGTCCTTGGGGCTTTCTTT. It is translated as CASSESGGGVLGAFF.

The chain joins TRBV6-6 to TRBJ1-6, with TRBD1 identical over 8 bases. V lost 6 bases to trimming and J lost 5 bases; unmatched junction nucleotides: 6. CDR1 MNHNY and CDR2 SVGAGI come from the germline V gene (reference sequence). The CDR3 runs to 15 residues. The chain's CDR3 is CASSHNRGNNSPLHF. In DNA form, the CDR3 reads TGTGCCAGCAGCCACAACAGGGGGAATAATTCACCCCTCCACTTT.

The chain uses TRBV4-1 and TRBJ2-3, with 12 bases that match TRBD1. This CDR3 comprises 18 residues. Germline values: CDR1 MGHRA, CDR2 YSYEKL. J gave up 5 bases and V 3 bases, and 12 bases lay outside the gene matches. Here the CDR3 DNA reads TGCGCCAGCAGCCAGGACCACCGGGACAGGGGGCAGAGAGATACGCAGTATTTT. Translated: CASSQDHRDRGQRDTQYF.

The chain uses TRBV3-1 (or the pseudogene TRBV3-2) and TRBJ2-2; 9 nucleotides line up with TRBD1. CDR3 length equals 15 residues. Germline loops: CDR1 LGHDT, CDR2 YNNKEL (reference sequence). V shed 4 bases, J shed 6 bases, and the junction held 6 bases outside the gene matches. The DNA for the CDR3 is TGTGCCAGCAGCCCCCGGGACAGGGTATCCGGGGAGCTGTTTTTT. This translates into CASSPRDRVSGELFF.

V is TRBV10-1 and J is TRBJ1-5; D remains unclear. With 3 bases removed from V and 5 bases from J, the gap between germline ends came to 11 bases. Per the germline V gene, CDR1 is WNHNN and CDR2 is SYGVQD (reference sequence). This CDR3 is built from 14 residues. The CDR3 bases are TGCGCCAGCAGTGAAGTGAGGGAGGATCAGCCCCAGCATTTT. Translating gives CASSEVREDQPQHF.

This clone came up once. The DNA of the CDR3 is TGTGCCAGCAGTGTAGGGGATCAGCCCCAGCATTTT. Protein: CASSVGDQPQHF. The chain couples TRBV25-1 to TRBJ1-5, with D maybe TRBD1 (5 bases). With 4 bases removed from V and 5 bases from J, the gap between germline ends came to 6 bases. CDR1 and CDR2 from the germline V gene are MGHDK and SYGVNS. The CDR3 spans 12 residues. The whole variable domain, filled in from reference TRBV25-1 and TRBJ1-5, reads EADIYQTPRYLVIGTGKKITLECSQTMGHDKMYWYQQDPGMELHLIHYSYGVNSTEKGDLSSESTVSRIRTEHFPLTLESARPSHTSQYLCASSVGDQPQHFGDGTRLSIL.

The genes are TRBV7-8 and TRBJ1-1; D call uncertain. Germline CDR1 SGHVS, CDR2 FQNEAQ. The V and J ends lost 5 bases and 1 base respectively, with 17 bases between them. The CDR3 sequence is 16 residues long. This CDR3 reads CASSPREPGRNTEAFF. The CDR3 coding sequence is TGTGCCAGCAGCCCCCGGGAACCCGGTCGGAACACTGAAGCTTTCTTT.

This chain connects TRBV6-5 to TRBJ1-1; D is uncertain. The CDR3 totals 14 residues. Germline-derived CDR1 and CDR2 are MNHEY and SVGAGI. The ends were cut back, 5 bases at V and 4 bases at J, with 14 bases in the middle. CDR3 loop: CASSQLGEFTEAFF. CDR3 sequence (DNA): TGTGCCAGCAGTCAACTCGGGGAGTTCACTGAAGCTTTCTTT.

The chain carries TRBV30 and TRBJ1-5, with D perhaps matching TRBD1 (5 bases). Trimming cost V 1 base and J 4 bases, with 11 bases left between them. The germline gives CDR1 GTSNPN, CDR2 SVGIG (reference sequence). The CDR3 totals 14 residues. CDR3 amino acids: CAWSAQDPNQPQHF. The CDR3 DNA is TGTGCCTGGAGTGCACAGGACCCTAATCAGCCCCAGCATTTT.

The CDR3 loop reads CASSVGRDTQYF. The CDR3 nucleotides are TGTGCCAGCAGCGTAGGGAGAGATACGCAGTATTTT. This rearrangement joins TRBV9 to TRBJ2-3; D not resolved. This CDR3 is 12 amino acids long. The V and J ends lost 0 bases and 5 bases respectively, with 4 bases between them. CDR1 is SGDLS and CDR2 is YYNGEE in the germline V gene.